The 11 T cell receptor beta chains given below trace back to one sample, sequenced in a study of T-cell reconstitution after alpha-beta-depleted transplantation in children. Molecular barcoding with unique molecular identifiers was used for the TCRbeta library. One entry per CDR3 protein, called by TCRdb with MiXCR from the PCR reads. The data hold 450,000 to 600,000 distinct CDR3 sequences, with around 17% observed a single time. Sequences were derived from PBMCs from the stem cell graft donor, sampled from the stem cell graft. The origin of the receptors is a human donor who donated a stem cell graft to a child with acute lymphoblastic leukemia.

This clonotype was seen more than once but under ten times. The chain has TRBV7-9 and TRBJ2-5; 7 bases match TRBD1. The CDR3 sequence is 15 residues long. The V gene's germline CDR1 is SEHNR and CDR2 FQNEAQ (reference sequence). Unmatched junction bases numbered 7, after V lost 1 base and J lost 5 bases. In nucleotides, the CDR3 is TGTGCCAGCAGCTTAGGTCCTGACAGGGAGGAGACCCAGTACTTC. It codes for CASSLGPDREETQYF.

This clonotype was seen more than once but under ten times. The DNA of the CDR3 is TGTGCCAGCAGCTTAATGGACAGTCCCACCTACAATGAGCAGTTCTTC. It specifies CASSLMDSPTYNEQFF. The chain is built from TRBV7-9 and TRBJ2-1; weak D call: TRBD1 (6 bases). Germline V gene lookup returns CDR1 SEHNR and CDR2 FQNEAQ (reference sequence). This CDR3 has 16 amino acids. Between the trimmed V and J ends, which lost 2 bases and 2 bases, there was a span of 13 bases.

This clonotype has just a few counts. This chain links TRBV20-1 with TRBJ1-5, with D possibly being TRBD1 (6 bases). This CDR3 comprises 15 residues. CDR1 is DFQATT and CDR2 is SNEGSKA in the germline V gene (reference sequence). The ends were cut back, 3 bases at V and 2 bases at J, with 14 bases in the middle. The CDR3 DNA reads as TGCAGTGCTAGCACCCAGGGGTACGGCAATCAGCCCCAGCATTTT. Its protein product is CSASTQGYGNQPQHF.

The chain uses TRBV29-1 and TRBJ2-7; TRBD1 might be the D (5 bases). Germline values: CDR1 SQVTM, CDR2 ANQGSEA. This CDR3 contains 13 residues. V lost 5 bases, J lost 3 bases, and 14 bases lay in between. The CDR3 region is CSVRKGQNYEQYF. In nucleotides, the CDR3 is TGCAGCGTTCGAAAGGGGCAGAACTACGAGCAGTACTTC.

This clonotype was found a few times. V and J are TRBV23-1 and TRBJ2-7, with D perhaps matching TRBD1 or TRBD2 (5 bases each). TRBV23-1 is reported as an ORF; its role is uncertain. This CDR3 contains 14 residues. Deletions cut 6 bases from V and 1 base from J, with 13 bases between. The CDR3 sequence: CASRPGTESYEQYF. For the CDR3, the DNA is TGCGCCAGCAGACCAGGGACGGAATCCTACGAGCAGTACTTC.

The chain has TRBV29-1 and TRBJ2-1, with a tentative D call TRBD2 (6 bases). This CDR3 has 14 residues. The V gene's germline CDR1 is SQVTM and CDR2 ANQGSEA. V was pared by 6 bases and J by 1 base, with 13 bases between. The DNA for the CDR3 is TGCAGCGTGAGAGCGGGTGGGTCCTACAATGAGCAGTTCTTC. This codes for CSVRAGGSYNEQFF.

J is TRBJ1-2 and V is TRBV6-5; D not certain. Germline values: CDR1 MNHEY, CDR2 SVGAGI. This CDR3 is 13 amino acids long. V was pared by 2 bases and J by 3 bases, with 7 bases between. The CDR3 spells CASSYAAYYGYTF. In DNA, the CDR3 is TGTGCCAGCAGTTACGCAGCCTACTATGGCTACACCTTC.

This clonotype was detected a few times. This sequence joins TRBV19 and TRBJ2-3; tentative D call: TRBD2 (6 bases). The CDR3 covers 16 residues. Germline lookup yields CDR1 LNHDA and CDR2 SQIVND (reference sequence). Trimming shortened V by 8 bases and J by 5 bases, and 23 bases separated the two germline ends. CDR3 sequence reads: CASAERGSGYQDTQYF. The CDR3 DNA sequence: TGTGCCAGTGCCGAACGGGGTAGCGGATACCAAGATACGCAGTATTTT.

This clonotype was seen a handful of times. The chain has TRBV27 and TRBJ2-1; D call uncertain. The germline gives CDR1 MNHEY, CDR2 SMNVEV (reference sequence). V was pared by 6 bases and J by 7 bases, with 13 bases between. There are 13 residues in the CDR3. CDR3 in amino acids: CASSRSFRNEQFF. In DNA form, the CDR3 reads TGTGCCAGCAGCCGGAGCTTCAGGAATGAGCAGTTCTTC.

This CDR3 reads CSGSPGLGPGTQYF. The CDR3 DNA follows: TGCAGCGGCTCGCCGGGACTAGGTCCTGGTACGCAGTATTTT. V and J are TRBV29-1 and TRBJ2-3, with TRBD2 identical over 8 bases. This CDR3 spans 14 amino acids. V dropped 7 bases and J dropped 8; count of bases not matched to a gene: 14. In germline, CDR1 is SQVTM, CDR2 ANQGSEA.

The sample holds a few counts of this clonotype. The CDR3 spells CASSPTGYPGELFF. CDR3 nucleotides: TGTGCCAGCAGCCCGACAGGGTACCCCGGGGAGCTGTTTTTT. This chain joins TRBV7-8 and TRBJ2-2; 7 bases fit TRBD1. Looked up from germline, CDR1 is SGHVS and CDR2 is FQNEAQ. V gave up 5 bases and J gave up 6 bases; unmatched junction bases: 6. CDR3 size: 14 residues.